The T cell receptor (beta chain) under discussion was sequenced for a study of blood T cell repertoires in COVID-19. Across the whole study: Italy, Spain and the United States were the sources of the convalescent and acute COVID-19 samples. Sample material is recorded as cDNA or gDNA derived from T cells, B-cell-depleted T cells, or PBMCs.

The CDR3 runs 13 residues. Trimming took off 0 bases at V and 8 bases at J, with 8 bases between the two ends. Per germline, CDR1 MNHEY and CDR2 SVGAGI. Per the study methods: Estimated nucleated cell counts came from reference gene primer amplification. The protocol was immunoSEQ multiplex PCR, while the TCRdb copy is restricted to in-frame clones and leaves out a portion. The V and J calls and the clone size are those of that table, but D and trimming were determined from the DNA. Among 100,000 or so clones, approximately 91% were seen once, and the ten largest hold roughly 0.99%. This TCR derives from a man in his 60s with acute or convalescent COVID-19. The sample taken for sequencing was peripheral blood. The rearrangement joins TRBV6-5 to TRBJ2-1, with D possibly being TRBD2 (6 bases). The CDR3 sequence is CASSYSGGYEQFF. DNA for the CDR3: TGTGCCAGCAGTTACTCGGGAGGTTATGAGCAGTTCTTC.